Shown below are 29 T cell receptor beta chains from a single sample sequenced in a study of HIV-infected patients and healthy controls. cDNA was made from around 0.45 ug RNA using alpha and beta constant primers. Separate chain-specific third strand synthesis with multiplexing indices produced the alpha and beta libraries. Each CDR3 protein gets one entry after TCRdb re-called the 5' RACE reads with MiXCR. Seen here are about 24,000 distinct CDR3 sequences, roughly 8.7% observed once, and the top ten hold under 5%. Whole blood was used without fractionation, so all unsorted peripheral T cells were included. The sample comprised blood. The receptors here all came from an adult in good health.

This clonotype was found many times. The chain is built from TRBV29-1 and TRBJ2-2; D gene ambiguous. Germline CDR1 reads SQVTM; CDR2 reads ANQGSEA. The CDR3 consists of 12 residues. The ends were cut back, 3 bases at V and 1 base at J, with 3 bases in the middle. The CDR3 sequence is CSVEMNTGELFF. The CDR3 region has the DNA TGCAGCGTTGAGATGAACACCGGGGAGCTGTTTTTT.

This clonotype came up many times. The rearrangement uses TRBV3-1 and TRBJ1-5; tentatively, D is TRBD1 (5 bases). The CDR3 is made up of 16 amino acids. The germline V gene encodes CDR1 LGHDT and CDR2 YNNKEL (reference sequence). Trimming took off 0 bases at V and 3 bases at J, with 12 bases between the two ends. DNA for the CDR3: TGTGCCAGCAGCCAAGATCTTCAGGGCGACAATCAGCCCCAGCATTTT. Translated, it gives CASSQDLQGDNQPQHF.

Many counts were recorded for this clonotype. CDR3 residues: CATKSTGTGPTEAFF. CDR3 nucleotides: TGTGCCACAAAGTCGACCGGGACAGGGCCCACTGAAGCTTTCTTT. V gene TRBV7-9 combines with J gene TRBJ1-1; the match to TRBD1 covers 9 bases. Looked up from germline, CDR1 is SEHNR and CDR2 is FQNEAQ (reference sequence). Trimming at V came to 10 bases and at J to 4 bases, leaving 13 bases not matched to a gene. This CDR3 contains 15 residues.

This clonotype is medium-sized. V and J are TRBV28 and TRBJ1-2; D unresolved. V was trimmed by 6 bases and J by 7 bases, leaving 12 bases between them. The length of the CDR3 is 12 residues. The germline gives CDR1 MDHEN, CDR2 SYDVKM. The chain's CDR3 is CASSPLWLGYTF. The CDR3 region has the DNA TGTGCCAGCAGCCCGTTATGGCTTGGCTACACCTTC.

This clonotype was seen many times. This chain joins TRBV29-1 and TRBJ2-6, with D hard to call. V lost 3 bases and J 0 bases, leaving 6 bases between the germline ends. Germline loops: CDR1 SQVTM, CDR2 ANQGSEA. The CDR3 covers 14 residues. The CDR3 is CSVEEVSGANVLTF. The CDR3 nucleotides read TGCAGCGTTGAGGAAGTCTCTGGGGCCAACGTCCTGACTTTC. Complete variable domain (other parts from reference TRBV29-1 and TRBJ2-6): SAVISQKPSRDICQRGTSLTIQCQVDSQVTMMFWYRQQPGQSLTLIATANQGSEATYESGFVIDKFPISRPNLTFSTLTVSNMSPEDSSIYLCSVEEVSGANVLTFGAGSRLTVL.

This clonotype was observed many times. V gene TRBV6-5 combines with J gene TRBJ1-1; 7 bases align to TRBD1. Germline values: CDR1 MNHEY, CDR2 SVGAGI. This CDR3 has 15 amino acids. Unmatched junction bases numbered 3, after V lost 0 bases and J lost 2 bases. CDR3 protein: CASSYSDRYNTEAFF. The CDR3 DNA reads TGTGCCAGCAGTTACTCGGACAGGTACAACACTGAAGCTTTCTTT.

This clonotype is medium-sized in the sample. The V call is TRBV28, the J call TRBJ2-3, with a weak D call TRBD2 (6 bases). V lost 2 bases, J lost 0 bases, and 6 bases lay in between. The CDR3 length is 14 residues. Germline CDR1 reads MDHEN; CDR2 reads SYDVKM. The CDR3 protein is CASSLSGSTDTQYF. The CDR3 region has the DNA TGTGCCAGCAGTTTAAGCGGGAGCACAGATACGCAGTATTTT.

This clonotype was observed at least ten times. The gene calls are TRBV6-4 and TRBJ2-1, with unresolved D. Germline CDR1 is MRHNA and CDR2 is SNTAGT. Between the trimmed V and J ends, which lost 2 bases and 2 bases, there was a span of 10 bases. CDR3 length: 15 residues. The CDR3 DNA follows: TGTGCCAGCAGTGACGGTCATCAACCCTACAATGAGCAGTTCTTC. Encoded protein: CASSDGHQPYNEQFF.

This clonotype was observed at least ten times. The V gene is TRBV5-1, the J gene TRBJ2-3, with D tentatively TRBD1 (6 bases). The germline V gene encodes CDR1 SGHRS and CDR2 YFSETQ. V lost 0 bases to trimming and J lost 2 bases, with 10 bases between them. This CDR3 is built from 15 residues. As DNA, the CDR3 is TGCGCCAGCAGCTTGGCAGGGGTGAACACAGATACGCAGTATTTT. Its translation: CASSLAGVNTDTQYF.

This clonotype was seen at least ten times. The J gene is TRBJ1-1, the V gene TRBV7-9; 7 bases agree with TRBD1. J gave up 4 bases and V 0 bases, and 5 bases lay outside the gene matches. The germline V gene has CDR1 SEHNR and CDR2 FQNEAQ (reference sequence). CDR3 length: 15 amino acids. CDR3 amino acids: CASSLAYAGGTEAFF. The CDR3 DNA is TGTGCCAGCAGCTTAGCTTATGCAGGGGGCACTGAAGCTTTCTTT.

This clonotype was recorded many times. The chain uses TRBV19 and TRBJ2-1; the D gene could be TRBD1 or TRBD2 (5 bases each). From germline, CDR1 is LNHDA and CDR2 SQIVND (reference sequence). V lost 7 bases and J 3 bases, leaving 10 bases between the germline ends. This CDR3 has 13 amino acids. This CDR3 reads CASNRGLYNEQFF. CDR3 nucleotides: TGTGCCAGTAACCGGGGCCTCTACAATGAGCAGTTCTTC.

This clonotype was observed at least ten times. The rearrangement links TRBV10-3 to TRBJ2-2; 7 bases map to TRBD2. CDR3 length: 19 residues. The germline gives CDR1 ENHRY, CDR2 SYGVKD. The junction had 19 bases not matched to a gene; V was cut back by 5 bases and J by 4 bases. The CDR3 nucleotides read TGTGCCATCAGTCGCAAAGAAGGACTAGGGGAAGTGGGCACCGGGGAGCTGTTTTTT. Protein product: CAISRKEGLGEVGTGELFF.

This sequence joins TRBV6-5 and TRBJ2-3, with 12 bases identical to TRBD2. Germline values: CDR1 MNHEY, CDR2 SVGAGI. CDR3 size: 15 residues. The V segment lost 5 bases and the J segment 1 base; nucleotides outside the gene matches: 1. In DNA, the CDR3 is TGTGCCAGCAGTCGGACTAGCGGGGGCACAGATACGCAGTATTTT. This translates into CASSRTSGGTDTQYF.

CDR3 residues: CASSYSYEAFF. DNA for the CDR3: TGTGCCAGCAGCTACAGCTATGAAGCTTTCTTT. The chain combines TRBV13 with TRBJ1-1, with D uncertain. V lost 4 bases to trimming and J lost 7 bases, with 7 bases between them. The CDR3 loop spans 11 amino acids. The germline gives CDR1 PRHDT, CDR2 FYEKMQ (reference sequence).

This clonotype showed up just a few times. The V and J genes are TRBV30 and TRBJ1-5; D unclear. Germline CDR1 GTSNPN, CDR2 SVGIG (reference sequence). CDR3 length: 15 amino acids. The V end lost 1 base, the J end lost 7 bases, and 17 bases lay between the germline ends. CDR3 nucleotides: TGTGCCTGGAGTGACCCTATACAACCTGGGCAGCCCCAGCATTTT. Translating gives CAWSDPIQPGQPQHF.

This chain uses TRBV5-1 with TRBJ1-2, with 8 bases lining up with TRBD1. Germline CDR1 is SGHRS and CDR2 is YFSETQ. The CDR3 length is 16 residues. V was pared by 4 bases and J by 2 bases, with 10 bases of the junction left unmatched. CDR3 region: CASSEGQGALNYGYTF. The DNA of the CDR3 is TGCGCCAGCAGCGAAGGACAGGGCGCCTTAAACTATGGCTACACCTTC.

Within the sample, this clonotype is medium-sized. The rearrangement uses TRBV5-1 and TRBJ1-1, with a possible D match to TRBD1 (5 bases). This CDR3 contains 17 residues. The germline V gene has CDR1 SGHRS and CDR2 YFSETQ. Trimming took 6 bases from V and 4 from J, leaving 25 bases between them. CDR3 DNA sequence: TGCGCCAGCATGGAGGGACTCTATCCTAGTGGGTTCACTGAAGCTTTCTTT. It translates to CASMEGLYPSGFTEAFF. Full variable domain (outside the CDR3, taken from reference TRBV5-1 and TRBJ1-1): KAGVTQTPRYLIKTRGQQVTLSCSPISGHRSVSWYQQTPGQGLQFLFEYFSETQRNKGNFPGRFSGRQFSNSRSEMNVSTLELGDSALYLCASMEGLYPSGFTEAFFGQGTRLTVV.

This clonotype is categorized as medium-sized. CDR3 bases: TGTGCCAGCAGCCCTAGCGGGGAGACCACAGATACGCAGTATTTT. Translation gives CASSPSGETTDTQYF. The chain carries TRBV7-6 and TRBJ2-3; 9 bases agree with TRBD2. The CDR3 is made up of 15 amino acids. Germline loops: CDR1 SGHVS, CDR2 FNYEAQ. Germline trimming cut 5 bases from V and 2 bases from J; bases unmatched to any gene: 5.

This clonotype showed up many times. J is TRBJ2-3 and V is TRBV4-2, with D possibly matching TRBD2 (6 bases). Trimming removed 3 bases from V and 4 bases from J, with 14 bases in between. Germline CDR1 is LGHNA and CDR2 is YNFKEQ. This CDR3 contains 15 residues. The CDR3: CASSQDYYAADTQYF. CDR3 nucleotide sequence: TGTGCCAGCAGCCAGGACTACTACGCGGCAGATACGCAGTATTTT.

This clonotype was seen ten or more times. The chain carries TRBV6-5 and TRBJ1-2, with D perhaps TRBD1 (5 bases). The CDR3 has 16 residues. V lost 2 bases and J 5 bases, leaving 18 bases between the germline ends. Germline CDR1 MNHEY, CDR2 SVGAGI. The CDR3 DNA sequence: TGTGCCAGCAGTTACATGTTTGAGGGGTCCTCTTATGGCTACACCTTC. It yields the protein CASSYMFEGSSYGYTF.

This clonotype has only a few counts. The CDR3 spells CASSQPPAGGGTEAFF. DNA for the CDR3: TGTGCCAGCAGCCAACCCCCAGCCGGGGGCGGCACTGAAGCTTTCTTT. V is TRBV14 and J is TRBJ1-1; maybe TRBD1 (6 bases). Germline V CDR1 and CDR2: SGHDN, FVKESK. The CDR3 spans 16 residues. The V gene lost 2 bases and the J gene lost 4 bases, with 17 bases spanning the gap.

This clonotype has ten or more counts. The chain recombines TRBV14 with TRBJ2-5, with TRBD2 identical over 8 bases. The length of the CDR3 is 17 residues. Trimming at V came to 0 bases and at J to 4 bases, leaving 10 bases not matched to a gene. Germline-derived CDR1 and CDR2 are SGHDN and FVKESK. The CDR3 loop is CASSQESGGGTGETQYF. In DNA form, the CDR3 reads TGTGCCAGCAGCCAAGAGAGCGGCGGGGGGACGGGAGAGACCCAGTACTTC.

Ten or more counts support this clonotype. The rearrangement links TRBV3-1 to TRBJ1-3; the match to TRBD1 covers 8 bases. J lost 4 bases, V lost 4 bases, and 3 bases had no gene match. CDR3 length: 14 residues. Germline CDR1 is LGHDT and CDR2 is YNNKEL (reference sequence). The CDR3: CASSPGTGGNTIYF. CDR3 in DNA: TGTGCCAGCAGCCCCGGGACAGGCGGAAACACCATATATTTT.

V and J are TRBV12-3 or TRBV12-4 and TRBJ1-1; 11 nucleotides agree with TRBD1. The CDR3 has 14 amino acids. The V segment lost 8 bases and the J segment 1 base; nucleotides outside the gene matches: 3. CDR3 coding DNA: TGTGCCAGCGGACAGGGGGCTGGGAACACTGAAGCTTTCTTT. Translating it yields CASGQGAGNTEAFF.

V usage is TRBV5-1 and J usage is TRBJ2-5; D unresolved. Germline V gene lookup returns CDR1 SGHRS and CDR2 YFSETQ. V lost 0 bases to trimming and J lost 0 bases, with 9 bases between them. The length of the CDR3 is 15 residues. CDR3 sequence reads: CASSLAGVYQETQYF. CDR3 bases: TGCGCCAGCAGCTTGGCCGGCGTGTACCAAGAGACCCAGTACTTC.

This clonotype was recorded many times. This rearrangement joins TRBV28 to TRBJ2-5; D remains ambiguous. CDR3 length: 15 amino acids. The germline V and J ends were trimmed by 3 bases and 2 bases, with 13 bases remaining between them. The germline V gene has CDR1 MDHEN and CDR2 SYDVKM. In DNA, the CDR3 is TGTGCCAGCAGTTTTGTCTGGCGCACACAAGAGACCCAGTACTTC. Translation gives CASSFVWRTQETQYF.

This clonotype showed up many times. The chain uses TRBV9 and TRBJ1-1; D ambiguous. V was pared by 4 bases and J by 0 bases, with 7 bases between. Germline assignment: CDR1 SGDLS and CDR2 YYNGEE. The CDR3 length is 13 residues. The CDR3 coding sequence is TGTGCCAGCAGCCTCAGGCTGAACACTGAAGCTTTCTTT. Its translation is CASSLRLNTEAFF.

This clonotype showed up many times. The chain couples TRBV2 to TRBJ1-1; D gene ambiguous. The length of the CDR3 is 11 residues. The germline V gene encodes CDR1 SNHLY and CDR2 FYNNEI. Trimming took off 8 bases at V and 10 bases at J, with 14 bases between the two ends. The CDR3 sequence: CASQLGLRAFF. DNA for the CDR3: TGTGCCAGCCAACTGGGCTTGAGAGCTTTCTTT.

The table lists this clonotype with a few counts. V usage is TRBV19 and J usage is TRBJ2-6; no clear D gene. Germline lookup yields CDR1 LNHDA and CDR2 SQIVND (reference sequence). The CDR3 sequence is 19 residues long. Deletions cut 0 bases from V and 0 bases from J, with 15 bases between. The CDR3 DNA is TGTGCCAGTAGTATAGAGGTATATATCTCCAACTCTGGGGCCAACGTCCTGACTTTC. Translated, it gives CASSIEVYISNSGANVLTF.